These 26 T cell receptor beta chains share one sample of origin, sequenced in a study of blood T cell repertoires in COVID-19. The method was immunoSEQ multiplex PCR; TCRdb's version includes in-frame clones alone and lacks a portion of them. The sample carries 250,000 to 350,000 clones, around 89% recorded once. The specimen sequenced was peripheral blood. The receptors come from a young man with acute or convalescent COVID-19.

The J gene is TRBJ1-2, the V gene TRBV30; no definite D call. Trimming removed 7 bases from V and 2 bases from J, with 11 bases in between. The CDR3 has 12 residues. Germline V gives CDR1 GTSNPN, CDR2 SVGIG (reference sequence). In DNA, the CDR3 is TGTGCCTACCCGGAGCCAAACTATGGCTACACCTTC. Translation gives CAYPEPNYGYTF.

The chain links TRBV24-1 to TRBJ1-2; the D gene is possibly TRBD1 (5 bases). CDR3 length: 12 amino acids. V lost 4 bases to trimming and J lost 6 bases, with 8 bases between them. Germline V CDR1 and CDR2: KGHDR, SFDVKD. In nucleotides, the CDR3 is TGTGCCACCAGTGACCCGGACAATGGCTACACCTTC. Its protein product is CATSDPDNGYTF.

The chain carries TRBV30 and TRBJ1-5, with 9 bases that match TRBD1. V dropped 4 bases and J dropped 6; count of bases not matched to a gene: 7. This CDR3 is built from 14 residues. Germline V gene lookup returns CDR1 GTSNPN and CDR2 SVGIG (reference sequence). The CDR3, as DNA: TGTGCCTGGACCAACAGGGGGCAGAGTCAGCCCCAGCATTTT. This gives the protein CAWTNRGQSQPQHF.

V usage is TRBV2 and J usage is TRBJ1-5; D gene uncertain. Trimming cost V 8 bases and J 0 bases, with 14 bases left between them. From germline, CDR1 is SNHLY and CDR2 FYNNEI. CDR3 size: 15 residues. This CDR3 is CASSRGMGSNQPQHF. Here the CDR3 DNA reads TGTGCCAGCTCTCGGGGAATGGGTAGCAATCAGCCCCAGCATTTT.

The genes are TRBV28 and TRBJ2-5; D is possibly TRBD1 (5 bases). This CDR3 contains 12 residues. V was clipped by 3 bases and J by 7 bases, with 9 bases between them. The germline gives CDR1 MDHEN, CDR2 SYDVKM. In DNA, the CDR3 is TGTGCCAGCAGTTTCAGGGTGGGGACCCAGTACTTC. Protein sequence: CASSFRVGTQYF.

The gene calls are TRBV5-1 and TRBJ2-3; D ambiguous. The CDR3 runs to 14 residues. V was clipped by 2 bases and J by 2 bases, with 9 bases between them. Germline CDR1 reads SGHRS; CDR2 reads YFSETQ. CDR3 nucleotides: TGCGCCAGCAGCTTTCAACAGAACACAGATACGCAGTATTTT. Amino acid sequence: CASSFQQNTDTQYF.

The V and J genes are TRBV19 and TRBJ2-7; TRBD1 aligns across 7 bases. After removal of 6 bases from V and 2 bases from J, the junction contained 7 bases not matched to a gene. The CDR3 covers 14 residues. The germline CDR1 and CDR2 sequences are LNHDA and SQIVND (reference sequence). For the CDR3, the DNA is TGTGCCAGTAGGGGGACAGTGAACCCCTACGAGCAGTACTTC. This encodes CASRGTVNPYEQYF.

The chain couples TRBV6-5 to TRBJ1-5; no firm D call. CDR3 length: 14 residues. Trimming took 6 bases from V and 4 from J, leaving 13 bases between them. The germline V gene encodes CDR1 MNHEY and CDR2 SVGAGI. In DNA form, the CDR3 reads TGTGCCAGCAGCCCCGATGGGCTGAATCAGCCCCAGCATTTT. Its protein product is CASSPDGLNQPQHF.

The chain links TRBV9 to TRBJ2-3; D uncertain. The germline gives CDR1 SGDLS, CDR2 YYNGEE. CDR3 size: 13 residues. Trimming removed 0 bases at V and 1 base at J, with 3 bases between. CDR3 sequence reads: CASSVGGTDTQYF. DNA of the CDR3: TGTGCCAGCAGCGTAGGAGGCACAGATACGCAGTATTTT.

V is TRBV13 and J is TRBJ2-7; TRBD1 matches 7 bases. The V segment lost 2 bases and the J segment 0 bases; nucleotides outside the gene matches: 4. The CDR3 covers 15 residues. CDR1 PRHDT and CDR2 FYEKMQ come from the germline V gene (reference sequence). CDR3 in amino acids: CASSLKGQDSYEQYF. CDR3 bases: TGTGCCAGCAGCTTAAAAGGACAGGACTCCTACGAGCAGTACTTC.

V gene TRBV5-6 combines with J gene TRBJ2-7; D might be TRBD2 (5 bases). CDR1 is SGHDT, CDR2 YYEEEE, per germline. There are 13 residues in the CDR3. Trimming cost V 0 bases and J 2 bases, with 6 bases left between them. The CDR3 bases are TGTGCCAGCAGCTTGGGAGGGACCTACGAGCAGTACTTC. Protein: CASSLGGTYEQYF.

CDR3 nucleotide sequence: TGTGCCAGTAGTATCGGGGACTACGGCGAGCAGTTCTTC. Its translation: CASSIGDYGEQFF. The V gene is TRBV19, the J gene TRBJ2-1; the match to TRBD2 covers 7 bases. In germline, CDR1 is LNHDA, CDR2 SQIVND (reference sequence). J gave up 10 bases and V 3 bases, and 6 bases lay outside the gene matches. The CDR3 totals 13 residues.

This sequence joins TRBV11-2 and TRBJ2-1, with TRBD1 matching over 10 bases. J gave up 7 bases and V 4 bases, and 4 bases lay outside the gene matches. Germline V gene lookup returns CDR1 SGHAT and CDR2 FQNNGV. This CDR3 spans 14 amino acids. The CDR3 loop is CASSSPGQGNEQFF. The CDR3 DNA reads as TGTGCCAGCAGCTCACCGGGACAGGGGAATGAGCAGTTCTTC.

The chain carries TRBV12-5 and TRBJ2-3, with D perhaps TRBD2 (6 bases). This CDR3 has 15 residues. The V and J ends lost 4 bases and 6 bases respectively, with 17 bases between them. Germline CDR1 LGHNT, CDR2 FRNRAP. CDR3 sequence reads: CASGSDYLLGDTQYF. CDR3 bases: TGTGCTAGTGGTTCGGACTATTTATTAGGGGATACGCAGTATTTT.

The rearrangement uses TRBV18 and TRBJ2-7; possibly TRBD2 for D (6 bases). The CDR3 totals 15 residues. In germline, CDR1 is KGHSH, CDR2 LQKENI. V dropped 2 bases and J dropped 4 bases, with 15 bases sitting between them. CDR3 nucleotides: TGTGCCAGCTCACCAACGGCAGGGAGGTCGTACGAGCAGTACTTC. It yields the protein CASSPTAGRSYEQYF. The full variable domain, in which reference TRBV18 and TRBJ2-7 provide the parts outside the CDR3, is NAGVMQNPRHLVRRRGQEARLRCSPMKGHSHVYWYRQLPEEGLKFMVYLQKENIIDESGMPKERFSAEFPKEGPSILRIQQVVRGDSAAYFCASSPTAGRSYEQYFGPGTRLTVT.

The chain recombines TRBV5-1 with TRBJ1-3, with D tentatively TRBD1 (6 bases). The CDR3 covers 18 residues. Germline V CDR1 and CDR2: SGHRS, YFSETQ. V gave up 4 bases and J gave up 0 bases, with 20 bases separating them. DNA for the CDR3: TGCGCCAGCAGCCGCGGGGGCAACCCCGTTAGCTCTGGAAACACCATATATTTT. Translated: CASSRGGNPVSSGNTIYF. The entire variable domain, with the rest obtained from reference TRBV5-1 and TRBJ1-3, is as follows: KAGVTQTPRYLIKTRGQQVTLSCSPISGHRSVSWYQQTPGQGLQFLFEYFSETQRNKGNFPGRFSGRQFSNSRSEMNVSTLELGDSALYLCASSRGGNPVSSGNTIYFGEGSWLTVV.

This clone was seen once. The chain carries TRBV14 and TRBJ2-7; D is ambiguous. This CDR3 region has 13 residues. With 1 base removed from V and 5 bases from J, the gap between germline ends came to 9 bases. Germline V CDR1 and CDR2: SGHDN, FVKESK. The CDR3 DNA reads as TGTGCCAGCAGCCAAGCTGAGCTCCACGAGCAGTACTTC. It encodes CASSQAELHEQYF.

This rearrangement joins TRBV9 to TRBJ2-1; possibly TRBD1 for D (5 bases). Germline V gives CDR1 SGDLS, CDR2 YYNGEE. The CDR3 extends over 15 amino acids. V lost 2 bases to trimming and J lost 2 bases, with 11 bases between them. The CDR3 protein is CASSVQGSTYNEQFF. As DNA, the CDR3 is TGTGCCAGCAGCGTCCAGGGAAGCACCTACAATGAGCAGTTCTTC.

This clone has only a few counts. V gene TRBV7-3 combines with J gene TRBJ2-7; the D gene is possibly TRBD2 (7 bases). CDR1 and CDR2 from the germline V gene are SGHTA and FQGTGA. There are 13 residues in the CDR3. Trimming left V 5 bases short and J 4 bases short, with 12 bases between. The CDR3 reads CASSRGAGYEQYF. CDR3 DNA: TGTGCCAGCAGCCGGGGGGCAGGATACGAGCAGTACTTC.

The V call is TRBV19, the J call TRBJ1-5; D is possibly TRBD1 (6 bases). Germline-derived CDR1 and CDR2 are LNHDA and SQIVND (reference sequence). V was shortened by 2 bases and J by 6 bases, with 14 bases between the two germline ends. The CDR3 covers 15 residues. In nucleotides, the CDR3 is TGTGCCAGTAGTATAATACAGGGTGAAATTCAGCCCCAGCATTTT. The encoded protein is CASSIIQGEIQPQHF. Complete variable domain (other parts from reference TRBV19 and TRBJ1-5): DGGITQSPKYLFRKEGQNVTLSCEQNLNHDAMYWYRQDPGQGLRLIYYSQIVNDFQKGDIAEGYSVSREKKESFPLTVTSAQKNPTAFYLCASSIIQGEIQPQHFGDGTRLSIL.

The chain couples TRBV4-1 to TRBJ1-6, with D hard to call. Germline V CDR1 and CDR2: MGHRA, YSYEKL. The CDR3 totals 16 residues. Trimming took off 0 bases at V and 3 bases at J, with 9 bases between the two ends. CDR3 sequence reads: CASSQEEGYYNSPLHF. Written as DNA, the CDR3 is TGCGCCAGCAGCCAAGAGGAGGGTTACTATAATTCACCCCTCCACTTT.

This chain links TRBV28 with TRBJ1-2; D might be TRBD1 (6 bases). The length of the CDR3 is 13 residues. CDR1 MDHEN and CDR2 SYDVKM come from the germline V gene. The V end was cut by 5 bases, the J end by 3 bases, with 10 bases between. The CDR3 loop reads CASSITGYYGYTF. The CDR3 DNA is TGTGCCAGCAGTATTACAGGGTACTATGGCTACACCTTC.

The chain employs TRBV30 and TRBJ1-1, with 8 bases that match TRBD1. Looked up from germline, CDR1 is GTSNPN and CDR2 is SVGIG (reference sequence). With V trimmed by 3 bases and J by 4 bases, 10 bases remained unmatched. This CDR3 has 15 amino acids. The DNA for the CDR3 is TGTGCCTGGAGAACAGGGGGGACGGTGTCCACTGAAGCTTTCTTT. Its protein product is CAWRTGGTVSTEAFF.

The V and J genes are TRBV7-3 and TRBJ1-6; 7 bases match TRBD1. In germline, CDR1 is SGHTA, CDR2 FQGTGA. This CDR3 is built from 14 residues. Losses at the gene ends were 5 bases for V and 7 bases for J; bases not matched to a gene: 5. For the CDR3, the DNA is TGTGCCAGCAGCCTGCAGGGACAGAATTCACCCCTCCACTTT. Its protein is CASSLQGQNSPLHF.

The V and J genes are TRBV5-8 and TRBJ1-5; 10 bases match TRBD1. With 3 bases clipped from V and 2 bases from J, the junction kept 2 bases outside the gene matches. Per the germline V gene, CDR1 is SGHTS and CDR2 is YDEGEE. The CDR3 runs to 15 residues. CDR3 in DNA: TGTGCCAGCAGCTCGACAGGGGGCCGCAATCAGCCCCAGCATTTT. This codes for CASSSTGGRNQPQHF.

This chain links TRBV5-1 with TRBJ2-7; 7 bases are a match to TRBD1. This CDR3 contains 14 residues. Germline V lookup: CDR1 SGHRS, CDR2 YFSETQ. The ends lost 4 bases at V and 7 bases at J; junction bases unmatched: 11. The DNA for the CDR3 is TGCGCCAGCAGCCCGGGACAGCCGGTGGGGGAGCAGTACTTC. It encodes CASSPGQPVGEQYF.